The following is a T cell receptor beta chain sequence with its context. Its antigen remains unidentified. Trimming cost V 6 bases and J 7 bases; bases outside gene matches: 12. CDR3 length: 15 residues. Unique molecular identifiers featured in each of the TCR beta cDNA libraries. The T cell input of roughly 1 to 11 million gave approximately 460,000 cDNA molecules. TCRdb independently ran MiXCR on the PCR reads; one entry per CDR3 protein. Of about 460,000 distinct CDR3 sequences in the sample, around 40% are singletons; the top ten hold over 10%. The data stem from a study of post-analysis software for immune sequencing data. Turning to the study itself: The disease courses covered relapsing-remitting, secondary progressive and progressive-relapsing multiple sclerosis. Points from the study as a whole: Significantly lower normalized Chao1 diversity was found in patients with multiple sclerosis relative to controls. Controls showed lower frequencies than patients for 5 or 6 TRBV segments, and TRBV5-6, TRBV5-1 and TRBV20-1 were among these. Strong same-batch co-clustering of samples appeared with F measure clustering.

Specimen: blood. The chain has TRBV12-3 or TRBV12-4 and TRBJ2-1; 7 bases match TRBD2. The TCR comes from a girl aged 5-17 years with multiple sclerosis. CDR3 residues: CASSPGAGRENEQFF. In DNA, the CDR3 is TGTGCCAGCAGCCCCGGGGCGGGGAGGGAGAATGAGCAGTTCTTC.